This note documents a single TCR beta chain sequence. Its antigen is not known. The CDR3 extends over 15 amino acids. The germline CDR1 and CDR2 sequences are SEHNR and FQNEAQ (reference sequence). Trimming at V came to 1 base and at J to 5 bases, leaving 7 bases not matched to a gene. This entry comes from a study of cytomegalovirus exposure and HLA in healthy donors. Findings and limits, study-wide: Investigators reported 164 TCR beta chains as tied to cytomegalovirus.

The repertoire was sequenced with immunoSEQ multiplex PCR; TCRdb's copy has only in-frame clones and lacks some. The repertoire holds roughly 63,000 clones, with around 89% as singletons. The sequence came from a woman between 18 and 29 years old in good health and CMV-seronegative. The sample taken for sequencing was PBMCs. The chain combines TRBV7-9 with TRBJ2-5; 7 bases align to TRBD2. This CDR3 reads CASSLGQRGGETQYF. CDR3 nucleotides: TGTGCCAGCAGCTTAGGTCAGCGGGGAGGGGAGACCCAGTACTTC.